A single sample gave rise to the 27 T cell receptor beta chains below, sequenced in a study of blood T cell repertoires in COVID-19. Some clones are missing from TCRdb's copy, which holds only in-frame ones; the method was immunoSEQ multiplex PCR. The sample contains some 96,000 clones, more than 75% of which appear only once. The sequencing input was peripheral blood. Receptors were obtained from a human donor in a cohort sampled during active COVID-19.

The rearrangement joins TRBV12-3 or TRBV12-4 to TRBJ2-5; D uncertain. V was pared by 9 bases and J by 5 bases, with 13 bases between. The CDR3 has 12 amino acids. In DNA form, the CDR3 reads TGTGCCAGTACCTCGGTACGGGAGACCCAGTACTTC. It is translated as CASTSVRETQYF.

CDR3 residues: CASSSGTSGAFRYF. In DNA, the CDR3 is TGTGCCAGCAGCTCCGGGACTAGCGGAGCCTTTAGGTACTTC. The V call is TRBV7-9, the J call TRBJ2-5; 11 bases agree with TRBD2. The germline V gene encodes CDR1 SEHNR and CDR2 FQNEAQ (reference sequence). The V segment lost 4 bases and the J segment 13 bases; nucleotides outside the gene matches: 11. The CDR3 consists of 14 residues.

This chain links TRBV4-3 with TRBJ1-2; 8 bases fit TRBD1. The CDR3 totals 15 residues. Trimming at V came to 4 bases and at J to 2 bases, leaving 6 bases not matched to a gene. From germline, CDR1 is LGHNA and CDR2 YSLEER. The CDR3 is CASSLTDRDNYGYTF. The CDR3 DNA is TGCGCCAGCAGCCTTACGGACAGGGACAACTATGGCTACACCTTC.

This clone was observed a few times. The rearrangement joins TRBV5-1 to TRBJ2-7; D call uncertain. The germline V and J ends were trimmed by 0 bases and 3 bases, with 7 bases remaining between them. Germline values: CDR1 SGHRS, CDR2 YFSETQ. The CDR3 totals 13 residues. The CDR3 is CASSLGANYEQYF. CDR3 in DNA: TGCGCCAGCAGCTTGGGTGCTAACTACGAGCAGTACTTC.

The CDR3 region has the DNA TGTGCCAGCAGCGTAGGGGCGGGAGGGACCGAGACCCAGTACTTC. This encodes CASSVGAGGTETQYF. This chain links TRBV9 with TRBJ2-5, with 9 nucleotides matching TRBD2. The CDR3 runs 15 residues. J was trimmed by 5 bases and V by 0 bases; bases with no gene match: 5. Germline CDR1 is SGDLS and CDR2 is YYNGEE.

The V gene is TRBV19, the J gene TRBJ2-7; 10 nucleotides align to TRBD1. The V and J ends lost 5 bases and 5 bases, in that order; junction bases with no gene match: 9. Per germline, CDR1 LNHDA and CDR2 SQIVND (reference sequence). CDR3 size: 15 residues. Here the CDR3 reads CASSPTGGGRHEQYF. The CDR3 DNA sequence: TGTGCCAGTAGTCCGACAGGGGGCGGAAGGCACGAGCAGTACTTC.

The chain is built from TRBV9 and TRBJ1-1, with D tentatively TRBD1 (5 bases). Trimming stripped 4 bases from V and 0 bases from J, with 10 bases between. The CDR3 loop spans 14 amino acids. CDR1 and CDR2 from the germline V gene are SGDLS and YYNGEE. CDR3: CASSTRQMNTEAFF. The CDR3 DNA reads TGTGCCAGCAGCACCCGACAGATGAACACTGAAGCTTTCTTT.

The rearrangement joins TRBV5-8 to TRBJ2-1; TRBD2 agrees at 10 bases. V trimming: 2 bases; J trimming: 5 bases; junction bases outside the gene matches: 4. The germline CDR1 and CDR2 sequences are SGHTS and YDEGEE. CDR3 length equals 15 residues. In nucleotides, the CDR3 is TGTGCCAGCAGCTTTAGGACTAGCGGCCACAATGAGCAGTTCTTC. As protein: CASSFRTSGHNEQFF.

The chain links TRBV11-2 to TRBJ2-3; 9 bases align to TRBD2. Germline V gene lookup returns CDR1 SGHAT and CDR2 FQNNGV. The CDR3 covers 19 residues. V lost 4 bases, J lost 2 bases, and 16 bases stayed unmatched. The CDR3 region has the DNA TGTGCCAGCAGCTCCTCCCTACTTGGGCTAGCGGGAACCACAGATACGCAGTATTTT. Protein sequence: CASSSSLLGLAGTTDTQYF.

V and J are TRBV27 and TRBJ1-2, with TRBD1 as a possible D gene (6 bases). The CDR3 is 14 residues long. The V gene lost 4 bases and the J gene lost 8 bases, with 17 bases spanning the gap. The germline V gene has CDR1 MNHEY and CDR2 SMNVEV (reference sequence). In DNA, the CDR3 is TGTGCCAGCAGTTCACCTTACAGGGCCGGCGGCTACACCTTC. Protein: CASSSPYRAGGYTF.

The chain is built from TRBV3-1 (or the pseudogene TRBV3-2) and TRBJ1-1; D gene unclear. The CDR3 contains 14 residues. The V gene's germline CDR1 is LGHDT and CDR2 YNNKEL (reference sequence). The V and J ends lost 0 bases and 5 bases respectively, with 10 bases between them. CDR3 in DNA: TGTGCCAGCAGCCAAGAACCGGGATGGACTGAAGCTTTCTTT. Translation: CASSQEPGWTEAFF.

The rearrangement joins TRBV18 to TRBJ2-3, with 9 bases identical to TRBD1. The germline CDR1 and CDR2 sequences are KGHSH and LQKENI. With V trimmed by 2 bases and J by 2 bases, 2 bases remained unmatched. CDR3 length equals 15 residues. CDR3 sequence reads: CASSPGQGNTDTQYF. The CDR3 bases are TGTGCCAGCTCACCAGGACAGGGGAACACAGATACGCAGTATTTT.

The gene calls are TRBV6-2 or TRBV6-3 and TRBJ1-5; D is uncertain. Trimming removed 0 bases at V and 2 bases at J, with 8 bases between. Germline lookup yields CDR1 MNHEY and CDR2 SVGEGT. CDR3 length equals 15 residues. This CDR3 reads CASSYSDWGNQPQHF. The CDR3 nucleotides read TGTGCCAGCAGTTACTCCGACTGGGGCAATCAGCCCCAGCATTTT.

This chain links TRBV11-2 with TRBJ2-1, with TRBD2 matching 10 bases. J was trimmed by 7 bases and V by 4 bases; bases with no gene match: 7. The length of the CDR3 is 15 residues. The germline V gene encodes CDR1 SGHAT and CDR2 FQNNGV. The CDR3 loop reads CASSYSGGAGNEQFF. CDR3 in DNA: TGTGCCAGCAGCTACAGCGGGGGGGCCGGGAATGAGCAGTTCTTC.

V gene TRBV5-1 combines with J gene TRBJ1-1, with TRBD1 matching 7 bases. Germline CDR1 and CDR2: SGHRS and YFSETQ. The CDR3 has 15 residues. The ends lost 4 bases at V and 3 bases at J; junction bases unmatched: 9. This chain's CDR3 is CASSLSPRGDTEAFF. CDR3 DNA sequence: TGCGCCAGCAGCCTCTCGCCCAGGGGGGACACTGAAGCTTTCTTT.

The rearrangement uses TRBV29-1 and TRBJ1-2, with D unresolved. Germline loops: CDR1 SQVTM, CDR2 ANQGSEA. This CDR3 has 10 residues. V was trimmed by 4 bases and J by 6 bases, leaving 6 bases between them. The CDR3 region is CSVGHDGYTF. The CDR3 region has the DNA TGCAGCGTTGGGCACGATGGCTACACCTTC. Full variable domain (remainder filled in from reference TRBV29-1 and TRBJ1-2): SAVISQKPSRDICQRGTSLTIQCQVDSQVTMMFWYRQQPGQSLTLIATANQGSEATYESGFVIDKFPISRPNLTFSTLTVSNMSPEDSSIYLCSVGHDGYTFGSGTRLTVV.

The rearrangement uses TRBV6-6 and TRBJ1-6; no clear D gene. Germline loops: CDR1 MNHNY, CDR2 SVGAGI (reference sequence). V lost 2 bases, J lost 5 bases, and 7 bases lay in between. The CDR3 covers 14 residues. The CDR3 region is CASSYTINNSPLHF. The CDR3 region has the DNA TGTGCCAGCAGTTACACAATTAATAATTCACCCCTCCACTTT.

This clone was observed a single time. The chain recombines TRBV5-6 with TRBJ2-1, with 13 bases aligning to TRBD2. The V and J ends lost 1 base and 2 bases, in that order; junction bases with no gene match: 6. Germline values: CDR1 SGHDT, CDR2 YYEEEE. The CDR3 sequence is 18 residues long. CDR3 DNA sequence: TGTGCCAGCAGCTTGTGGAGACTAGCGGGAGGTCCCTACAATGAGCAGTTCTTC. Translation: CASSLWRLAGGPYNEQFF.

V usage is TRBV7-6 and J usage is TRBJ2-5; 9 nucleotides line up with TRBD2. The CDR3 is 17 amino acids. Germline V gene sequence: CDR1 SGHVS, CDR2 FNYEAQ. J was trimmed by 0 bases and V by 2 bases; bases with no gene match: 7. DNA for the CDR3: TGTGCCAGCAGCTTAAGTGCCCTAGCGGGGAACCAAGAGACCCAGTACTTC. Amino acid sequence: CASSLSALAGNQETQYF.

The chain recombines TRBV27 with TRBJ2-5; TRBD2 matches at 8 bases. Looked up from germline, CDR1 is MNHEY and CDR2 is SMNVEV (reference sequence). The CDR3 has 16 residues. The V segment lost 6 bases and the J segment 1 base; nucleotides outside the gene matches: 10. CDR3 amino acids: CASSIRLASSQETQYF. In DNA, the CDR3 is TGTGCCAGCAGCATTAGACTAGCGAGCTCCCAAGAGACCCAGTACTTC.

The rearrangement joins TRBV6-6 to TRBJ1-5; a possible D gene is TRBD1 (6 bases). CDR1 is MNHNY, CDR2 SVGAGI, per germline (reference sequence). V shed 2 bases and J shed 4 bases, with 12 bases lying between them. This CDR3 region has 15 residues. The CDR3 spells CASSYGQGKNQPQHF. Here the CDR3 DNA reads TGTGCCAGCAGTTACGGCCAGGGGAAAAATCAGCCCCAGCATTTT.

The chain employs TRBV9 and TRBJ1-3; no clear D gene. CDR1 and CDR2 (germline): SGDLS, YYNGEE. The CDR3 has 15 residues. With 0 bases removed from V and 3 bases from J, the gap between germline ends came to 10 bases. Written as DNA, the CDR3 is TGTGCCAGCAGCGTAGGAGGGAGCGGTGGAAACACCATATATTTT. This codes for CASSVGGSGGNTIYF.

This chain joins TRBV6-5 and TRBJ2-7; 8 bases are a match to TRBD1. The CDR3 is 15 residues long. Germline V gene sequence: CDR1 MNHEY, CDR2 SVGAGI. J was trimmed by 0 bases and V by 6 bases; bases with no gene match: 7. In nucleotides, the CDR3 is TGTGCCAGCAGGCTCCGGGACAGGAGCTCCTACGAGCAGTACTTC. This sequence encodes CASRLRDRSSYEQYF.

As for this clone: The same CDR3 also results from other DNA sequences found in this sample. This chain uses TRBV5-4 with TRBJ2-2; TRBD2 might be the D (5 bases). Germline V gene sequence: CDR1 SGHNT, CDR2 YYREEE (reference sequence). The CDR3 totals 15 residues. The ends were cut back, 0 bases at V and 1 base at J, with 7 bases in the middle. DNA for the CDR3: TGTGCCAGCAGCTTGGCGAGCGGGAACACCGGGGAGCTGTTTTTT. It encodes CASSLASGNTGELFF. Together with reference TRBV5-4 and TRBJ2-2, the CDR3 gives the full variable domain: ETGVTQSPTHLIKTRGQQVTLRCSSQSGHNTVSWYQQALGQGPQFIFQYYREEENGRGNFPPRFSGLQFPNYSSELNVNALELDDSALYLCASSLASGNTGELFFGEGSRLTVL.

The gene calls are TRBV7-9 and TRBJ2-7, with TRBD2 matching 8 bases. After removal of 5 bases from V and 2 bases from J, the junction contained 11 bases not matched to a gene. This CDR3 has 16 residues. Germline V gene data show CDR1 as SEHNR and CDR2 as FQNEAQ (reference sequence). For the CDR3, the DNA is TGTGCCAGCAGCCTAGTAGCGGGGAGGGGGGCCTACGAGCAGTACTTC. Translation gives CASSLVAGRGAYEQYF.

The rearrangement uses TRBV10-2 and TRBJ2-1, with 7 bases that match TRBD2. V lost 8 bases to trimming and J lost 1 base; unmatched junction nucleotides: 8. Germline CDR1 and CDR2: WSHSY and SAAADI. The CDR3 runs 15 residues. CDR3 protein: CASRGGRGSYNEQFF. CDR3 sequence (DNA): TGCGCCAGCCGAGGCGGGAGAGGTTCCTACAATGAGCAGTTCTTC.

The rearrangement links TRBV5-1 to TRBJ2-1; D may be TRBD2 (6 bases). Trimming cost V 0 bases and J 8 bases, with 12 bases left between them. The germline CDR1 and CDR2 sequences are SGHRS and YFSETQ. This CDR3 comprises 14 residues. DNA of the CDR3: TGCGCCAGCAGCTTGGTGACTAGTAAGCATGAGCAGTTCTTC. As protein: CASSLVTSKHEQFF.